This T cell receptor (beta chain) originates from a study of cytomegalovirus exposure and HLA in healthy donors. This CDR3 spans 13 amino acids. The germline CDR1 and CDR2 sequences are SGHAT and FQNNGV. Trimming cost V 4 bases and J 5 bases, with 11 bases left between them. PCR used 60 Vbeta primers and 13 Jbeta primers. This table comes from immunoSEQ multiplex PCR, and its TCRdb copy is limited to in-frame clones, with some not included. Of 250,000 to 300,000 clones listed, roughly 91% are singletons. This clone has just a few counts. Sequencing was carried out using PBMCs. The genes are TRBV11-2 and TRBJ1-2; no clear D. The TCR comes from a girl aged 2-10 years in good health and CMV-seronegative. CDR3 bases: TGTGCCAGCAGCTCGGGGTTAGGGTATGGCTACACCTTC. Its protein product is CASSSGLGYGYTF.